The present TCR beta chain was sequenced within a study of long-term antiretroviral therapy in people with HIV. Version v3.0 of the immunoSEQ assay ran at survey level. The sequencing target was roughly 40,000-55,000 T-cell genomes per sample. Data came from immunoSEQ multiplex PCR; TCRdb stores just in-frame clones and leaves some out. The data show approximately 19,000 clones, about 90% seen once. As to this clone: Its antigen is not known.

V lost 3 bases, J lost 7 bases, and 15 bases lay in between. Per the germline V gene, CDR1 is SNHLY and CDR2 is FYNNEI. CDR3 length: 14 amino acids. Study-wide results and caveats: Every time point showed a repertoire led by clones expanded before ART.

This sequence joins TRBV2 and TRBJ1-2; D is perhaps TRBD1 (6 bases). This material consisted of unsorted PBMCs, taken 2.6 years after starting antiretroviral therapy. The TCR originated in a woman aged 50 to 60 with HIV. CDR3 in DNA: TGTGCCAGCAGTGAGGAGACAGGCCCCCTTGGCTACACCTTC. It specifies CASSEETGPLGYTF.